The present entry profiles one T cell receptor beta chain with its context. Deletions cut 5 bases from V and 6 bases from J, with 17 bases between. The CDR3 runs to 16 residues. Per germline, CDR1 SGHTA and CDR2 FQGNSA. This sample was taken from a study of T cell changes during pregnancy in multiple sclerosis. Repertoires were generated with immunoSEQ multiplex PCR, while TCRdb's copy carries only in-frame clones and drops some. The data hold about 36,000 clones, with about 91% observed a single time. The clonotype originates from a female donor with multiple sclerosis, enrolled in a pregnancy study. The rearrangement uses TRBV7-2 and TRBJ1-6; D gene uncertain. The sample was CD4+ T cells from peripheral blood mononuclear cells, taken after pregnancy. This chain's CDR3 is CASSPLGSIVNSPLHF. CDR3 nucleotide sequence: TGTGCCAGCAGCCCTCTGGGGAGTATAGTTAATTCACCCCTCCACTTT.